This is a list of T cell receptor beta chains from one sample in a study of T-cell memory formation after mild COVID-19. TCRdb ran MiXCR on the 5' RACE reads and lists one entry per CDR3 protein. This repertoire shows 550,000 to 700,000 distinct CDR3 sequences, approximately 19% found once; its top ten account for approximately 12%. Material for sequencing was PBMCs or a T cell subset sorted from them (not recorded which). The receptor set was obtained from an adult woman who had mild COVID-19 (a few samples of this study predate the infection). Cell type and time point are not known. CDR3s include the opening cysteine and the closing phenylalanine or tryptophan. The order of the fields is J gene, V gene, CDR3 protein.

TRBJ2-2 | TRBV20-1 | CSARLAGGTGELFF
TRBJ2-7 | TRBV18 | CASSPGGDNEQYF
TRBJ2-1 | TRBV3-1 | CASSQAASGRFIYNEQFF
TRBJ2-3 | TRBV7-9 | CASSPTTGTKADTQYF
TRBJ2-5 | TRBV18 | CASSPTVQETQYF
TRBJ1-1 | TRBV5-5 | CASSLVGRSTEAFF
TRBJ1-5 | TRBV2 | CASSETAGNQPQHF
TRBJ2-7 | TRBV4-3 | CASSLKKGIEQYF
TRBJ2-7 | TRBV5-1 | CASRDELLREQYF
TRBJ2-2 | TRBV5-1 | CASSLRPAGPSSGELFF
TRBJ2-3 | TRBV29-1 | CSVKLREVTDTQYF
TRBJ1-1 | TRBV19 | CASKQGGTEAFF
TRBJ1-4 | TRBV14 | CASSQGARRKNEKLFF
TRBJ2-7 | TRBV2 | CASKIQGTAYEQYF
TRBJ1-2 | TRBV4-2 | CASSQATGMRSDYGYTF
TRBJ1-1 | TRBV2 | CARDFTNTEAFF
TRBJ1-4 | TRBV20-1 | CSADTTNEKLFF
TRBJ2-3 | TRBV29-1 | CSVEDGIRTDTQYF
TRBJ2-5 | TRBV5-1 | CASRPDSTQETQYF
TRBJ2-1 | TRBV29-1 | CSVLQGHNEQFF
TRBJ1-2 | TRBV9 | CASSVPGYGYTF
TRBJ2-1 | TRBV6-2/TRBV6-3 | CATGNGGRQLYNEQFF
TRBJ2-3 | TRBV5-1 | CASSLWENTDTQYF
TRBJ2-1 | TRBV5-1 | CSSSQAESYNEQFF
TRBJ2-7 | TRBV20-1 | CSARLAGLAGGPSEQYF
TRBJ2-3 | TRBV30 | CAWSVLGLTDTQYF
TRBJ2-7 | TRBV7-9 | CASSFSGTIPGYEQYF
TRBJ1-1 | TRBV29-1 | CSVVDQRNTEAFF
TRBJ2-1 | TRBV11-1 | CASSLEGTTSNEQFF
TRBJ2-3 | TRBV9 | CASSVGGLAKSDTQYF
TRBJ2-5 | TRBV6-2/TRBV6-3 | CASREQGARETQYF
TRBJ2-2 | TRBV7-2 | CASSYRTSTGTGELFF
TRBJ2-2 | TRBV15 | CATSRVDITNTGELFF
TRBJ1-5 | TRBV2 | CASSEAGLSNQPQHF
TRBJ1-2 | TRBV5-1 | CASSFQGDGYTF
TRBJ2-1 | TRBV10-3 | CAIRDRAKPYNEQFF
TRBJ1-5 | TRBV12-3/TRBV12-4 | CASSGAMRGNQPQHF
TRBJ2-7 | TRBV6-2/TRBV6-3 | CASSYSILGLARYEQYF
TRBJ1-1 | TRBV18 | CASSPPGGSNTEAFF
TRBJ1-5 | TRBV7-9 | CASSLAGADNQPQHF
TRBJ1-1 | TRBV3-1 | CASSQWAHNLGTEAFF
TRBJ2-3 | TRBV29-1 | CSVGGGRDGDTQYF
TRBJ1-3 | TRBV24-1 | CATSDPRDSTGYLPRGNTIYF
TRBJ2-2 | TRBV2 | CASKWGRLGGTGELFF